This TCR beta chain stems from a study of response to subunit inactivated influenza vaccine. Whole-study findings and limits: Researchers suggested that each seasonal influenza vaccination recruits few new T cells.

TCRdb re-called the RT-PCR reads with MiXCR, one entry per CDR3 protein. The repertoire has under 950,000 distinct CDR3 sequences, over 20% of them found once; the top ten carry roughly 10%. Germline-derived CDR1 and CDR2 are LGHNA and YNFKEQ. CDR3 length: 16 residues. The ends were cut back, 0 bases at V and 2 bases at J, with 13 bases in the middle. In this sample, this clonotype turned up a few times. The antigen is not known. Here the sequenced sample was PBMCs from blood, taken 5 to 6 days after vaccination. The J gene is TRBJ1-1, the V gene TRBV4-2, with D tentatively TRBD1 (5 bases). This receptor was obtained from a man aged 45-65 years who received an inactivated influenza vaccine. The CDR3, as DNA: TGTGCCAGCAGCCAAGATGGGACGCGTGTTAACACTGAAGCTTTCTTT. It encodes CASSQDGTRVNTEAFF.